This entry lists 8 T cell receptor beta chains sequenced from one sample in a study of T cells in Graves' hyperthyroidism and ophthalmopathy (dated by TCRdb to about 2019). Library generation was performed with multiplex PCR. TCRdb records Illumina HiSeq 2000 as the sequencer. The TCR beta CDR3 regions were amplified from the RNA transcripts. For the first round of RT-PCR on the TCR CDR3, the HTBI primer set was used together with the Qiagen OneStep RT-PCR kit. Using fastp trimming at Q25 and MiXCR clonotype assembly, TCRdb reanalyzed the public sequencing data and kept in-frame beta chains. Every entry covers one CDR3 protein and lists the most common genes and DNA from its rows. The sample table shows fewer than 700,000 distinct CDR3 sequences, and 17% are seen once. 15% to 20% of the sample is taken by the ten largest. Material for sequencing was blood. Receptors were obtained from a woman aged 18-29 years with Graves' ophthalmopathy.

Ten or more counts support this clonotype. The rearrangement joins TRBV27 to TRBJ2-5; D remains unclear. With 5 bases removed from V and 5 bases from J, the gap between germline ends came to 12 bases. This CDR3 has 13 amino acids. Germline V gene lookup returns CDR1 MNHEY and CDR2 SMNVEV (reference sequence). The CDR3 DNA follows: TGTGCCAGCAGTACGGACGCGGTGGAGACCCAGTACTTC. Its translation: CASSTDAVETQYF.

This chain links TRBV11-2 with TRBJ2-5, with 10 bases matching TRBD2. There are 16 residues in the CDR3. The germline CDR1 and CDR2 sequences are SGHAT and FQNNGV. J gave up 5 bases and V 1 base, and 7 bases lay outside the gene matches. CDR3 nucleotides: TGTGCCAGCAGCTTAGGGCCTAGCGGGAGTGGGGAGACCCAGTACTTC. The encoded protein is CASSLGPSGSGETQYF.

The sample holds a few counts of this clonotype. The chain links TRBV6-2 or TRBV6-3 to TRBJ2-7; TRBD1 or TRBD2 may be the D gene (5 bases each). Germline V gene lookup returns CDR1 MNHEY and CDR2 SVGEGT. V lost 0 bases, J lost 7 bases, and 10 bases lay in between. CDR3 length: 13 amino acids. CDR3 sequence: CASSYSGTGEQYF. The DNA for the CDR3 is TGTGCCAGCAGTTACTCAGGGACGGGAGAGCAGTACTTC.

Regarding this clonotype: This may be a read error, as it is one base from a much larger clone. This sequence joins TRBV10-3 and TRBJ2-4; weak D call: TRBD2 (6 bases). Germline assignment: CDR1 ENHRY and CDR2 SYGVKD. V lost 4 bases to trimming and J lost 0 bases, with 19 bases between them. CDR3 size: 18 residues. DNA of the CDR3: TGTGCCATCAGTGGGTCGCGGGGAGACTCAATAGCCAAAAACATTCAGTACTTC. Its protein is CAISGSRGDSIAKNIQYF.

This chain joins TRBV5-1 and TRBJ2-7; 7 bases line up with TRBD2. Germline V gene data show CDR1 as SGHRS and CDR2 as YFSETQ. J was trimmed by 7 bases and V by 1 base; bases with no gene match: 2. The CDR3 runs 12 residues. CDR3 nucleotides: TGCGCCAGCAGCTTGCCGGGGGGAGAGCAGTACTTC. It encodes CASSLPGGEQYF.

The chain has TRBV7-8 and TRBJ2-5; TRBD2 agrees at 8 bases. V lost 5 bases and J lost 3; bases outside the gene matches: 11. Germline CDR1 is SGHVS and CDR2 is FQNEAQ. CDR3 size: 16 residues. This chain's CDR3 is CASSDGTRNVEETQYF. CDR3 DNA: TGTGCCAGCAGCGACGGGACTAGGAATGTGGAAGAGACCCAGTACTTC.

The V gene is TRBV25-1, the J gene TRBJ1-1; 7 bases align to TRBD1. The V and J ends lost 5 bases and 4 bases, in that order; junction bases with no gene match: 4. CDR1 MGHDK and CDR2 SYGVNS come from the germline V gene. This CDR3 is 13 amino acids long. CDR3 in amino acids: CASSTHRGTEAFF. DNA of the CDR3: TGTGCCAGCAGTACCCACAGGGGCACTGAAGCTTTCTTT.

Ten or more counts support this clonotype. V and J are TRBV15 and TRBJ2-2, with a possible D match to TRBD2 (5 bases). Looked up from germline, CDR1 is LNHNV and CDR2 is YYDKDF (reference sequence). The V and J ends lost 0 bases and 2 bases respectively, with 13 bases between them. This CDR3 is built from 17 residues. CDR3 sequence: CATSRDATIRNTGELFF. The CDR3 bases are TGTGCCACCAGCAGAGATGCGACTATCCGTAACACCGGGGAGCTGTTTTTT.